A selection of T cell receptor beta chains follows, all from one sample in a study of a mutant IDH1 vaccine in newly diagnosed glioma. TCRdb's copy holds only in-frame clones and misses some; the assay was immunoSEQ multiplex PCR. The data show around 100,000 clones, almost 90% seen once. The antigens of these receptors remain unknown. This specimen consisted of PBMCs, obtained from a glioma patient whose treatment included an IDH1 peptide vaccine. Receptors originate from a woman aged 45-65 years with glioma. CDR3s include the opening cysteine and the closing phenylalanine or tryptophan. A D gene is named only where the DNA matches it firmly. Rows give clone size only sometimes, using once, few, many, or a class for an expanded clone.

- | TRBD1 | TRBJ2-7 | TRBV19 | CASRQGSYEQYF | TGTGCCAGTCGACAGGGCTCCTACGAGCAGTACTTC
- | - | TRBJ2-5 | TRBV27 | CASSLKGSQETQYF | TGTGCCAGCAGTTTGAAGGGATCCCAAGAGACCCAGTACTTC
- | TRBD1 | TRBJ2-7 | TRBV9 | CASSVLAGQGFYEQYF | TGTGCCAGCAGCGTTCTGGCGGGACAGGGTTTTTACGAGCAGTACTTC
- | - | TRBJ2-2 | TRBV9 | CASSVATNTGELFF | TGTGCCAGCAGCGTAGCGACTAACACCGGGGAGCTGTTTTTT
- | - | TRBJ1-1 | TRBV6-1 | CASSPGTEAFF | TGTGCCAGCAGCCCGGGGACTGAAGCTTTCTTT
- | - | TRBJ2-7 | TRBV7-6 | CASSSRSLGSEQYF | TGTGCCAGCAGCTCAAGGTCCCTGGGCAGCGAGCAGTACTTC
- | TRBD1 | TRBJ1-2 | TRBV29-1 | CSVSTGVYGYTF | TGCAGCGTTTCCACAGGGGTCTATGGCTACACCTTC
- | TRBD1 | TRBJ2-5 | TRBV2 | CASSSDRVETQYF | TGTGCCAGCAGTTCGGACAGGGTGGAGACCCAGTACTTC
- | - | TRBJ2-6 | TRBV5-4 | CASSLGSMLSGANVLTF | TGTGCCAGCAGCTTGGGCTCTATGCTATCTGGGGCCAACGTCCTGACTTTC
- | - | TRBJ1-5 | TRBV7-2 | CASSRQGLPILNQPQHF | TGTGCCAGCAGCCGTCAGGGCCTACCTATACTTAATCAGCCCCAGCATTTT
- | TRBD2 | TRBJ2-3 | TRBV5-1 | CASTGGGGTDTQYF | TGCGCCAGCACGGGAGGGGGAGGCACAGATACGCAGTATTTT
- | - | TRBJ2-1 | TRBV11-2 | CASSSQGSGSYNEQFF | TGTGCCAGCAGTTCCCAGGGTAGCGGCTCCTACAATGAGCAGTTCTTC
- | TRBD2 | TRBJ2-1 | TRBV7-3 | CASSRTTSGIGNEQFF | TGTGCCAGCAGCCGAACGACTAGCGGGATTGGGAATGAGCAGTTCTTC
- | - | TRBJ1-1 | TRBV5-1 | CASSLEGGREAFF | TGCGCCAGCAGCTTGGAGGGGGGACGGGAAGCTTTCTTT
once | TRBD2 | TRBJ2-5 | TRBV4-1 | CASRPRGGNSQETQYF | TGCGCCAGCAGGCCCCGGGGAGGGAACAGCCAAGAGACCCAGTACTTC
- | - | TRBJ2-3 | TRBV5-4 | CASSPQFADTQYF | TGTGCCAGCAGCCCACAGTTCGCAGATACGCAGTATTTT
- | - | TRBJ2-7 | TRBV6-6 | CASSSFLHEQYF | TGTGCCAGCAGTTCTTTCCTCCACGAGCAGTACTTC
- | - | TRBJ1-1 | TRBV30 | CASQPFMNTEAFF | TGTGCCTCACAACCGTTTATGAACACTGAAGCTTTCTTT
- | - | TRBJ1-2 | TRBV28 | CASSLGADNSIGYTF | TGTGCCAGCAGTTTAGGAGCCGACAATTCCATTGGCTACACCTTC
- | - | TRBJ2-1 | TRBV6-1 | CASSERGLSGNQFF | TGTGCCAGCAGTGAAAGGGGTTTAAGCGGAAACCAGTTCTTC
- | - | TRBJ1-6 | TRBV5-4 | CASSLGGASLHSPLHF | TGTGCCAGCAGCTTGGGAGGGGCCAGCCTGCATTCACCCCTCCACTTT
once | - | TRBJ1-5 | TRBV15 | CATSRGRIPLNQPQHF | TGTGCCACCAGCAGAGGCCGGATTCCGCTCAATCAGCCCCAGCATTTT
once | - | TRBJ2-7 | TRBV6-6 | CASSLASAYSAQYF | TGTGCCAGCAGCCTCGCTAGCGCTTATTCCGCGCAGTACTTC
- | - | TRBJ2-6 | TRBV2 | CASTEGIRGANVLTF | TGTGCCAGCACCGAGGGGATCCGAGGGGCCAACGTCCTGACTTTC
- | - | TRBJ2-5 | TRBV5-1 | CASSSGPIEETQYF | TGCGCCAGCAGCTCCGGGCCGATTGAAGAGACCCAGTACTTC
- | - | TRBJ2-3 | TRBV2 | CASSGRDLTDTQYF | TGTGCCAGCAGTGGCCGGGACCTCACAGATACACAGTATTTT
- | - | TRBJ2-7 | TRBV7-9 | CASSSGRREQYF | TGTGCCAGCAGCTCCGGACGCCGCGAGCAGTACTTC
- | - | TRBJ2-6 | TRBV28 | CASSLPPWGSPGANVLTF | TGTGCCAGCAGTTTACCCCCTTGGGGGTCTCCTGGGGCCAACGTCCTGACTTTC
- | - | TRBJ2-1 | TRBV29-1 | CSVRGRFNEQFF | TGCAGCGTTAGAGGGAGGTTTAATGAGCAGTTCTTC
few | - | TRBJ1-5 | TRBV7-9 | CASSPSAGSNQPQHF | TGTGCCAGCAGCCCCAGTGCGGGGAGCAATCAGCCCCAGCATTTT
once | - | TRBJ1-5 | TRBV27 | CASSLLGSSQPQHF | TGTGCCAGCAGTTTATTGGGGTCCAGTCAGCCCCAGCATTTT
- | - | TRBJ2-4 | TRBV9 | CASSVGPGMDKNIQYF | TGTGCCAGCAGCGTAGGTCCAGGGATGGACAAAAACATTCAGTACTTC
- | TRBD2 | TRBJ2-3 | TRBV19 | CASSPRAGGTLSTDTQYF | TGTGCCAGTAGTCCCCGGGCGGGAGGGACCCTTAGCACAGATACGCAGTATTTT
- | - | TRBJ2-1 | TRBV2 | CASSEARAPAFF | TGTGCCAGCAGTGAAGCGAGGGCCCCGGCGTTCTTC
- | - | TRBJ2-7 | TRBV27 | CASSSIRDGYEQYF | TGTGCCAGCAGTTCGATTCGGGACGGCTACGAGCAGTACTTC
- | TRBD2 | TRBJ2-1 | TRBV7-9 | CASSLSLPSGRGNEQFF | TGTGCCAGCAGCTTAAGCCTTCCTAGCGGGAGAGGCAATGAGCAGTTCTTC
- | - | TRBJ1-5 | TRBV7-9 | CASSSSDRRLNQPQHF | TGTGCCAGCAGCTCATCGGACAGACGGTTGAATCAGCCCCAGCATTTT
- | - | TRBJ1-4 | TRBV7-9 | CASSSSIVTQGEKLFF | TGTGCCAGCAGTAGCTCTATCGTCACCCAAGGGGAAAAACTGTTTTTT
- | - | TRBJ1-2 | TRBV18 | CASSPPDKGTGYTF | TGTGCCAGCTCACCCCCGGACAAAGGGACGGGCTACACCTTC
- | - | TRBJ1-1 | TRBV5-4 | CASSLMRPETEAFF | TGTGCCAGCAGCTTAATGCGTCCGGAGACTGAAGCTTTCTTT
- | TRBD1 | TRBJ2-2 | TRBV4-2 | CASSQLTGSVGELFF | TGTGCCAGCAGCCAGCTGACAGGGTCAGTCGGGGAGCTGTTTTTT
few | TRBD1 | TRBJ1-1 | TRBV5-6 | CASSLEWDRGRGEAFF | TGTGCCAGCAGCTTGGAATGGGACAGGGGGCGAGGTGAAGCTTTCTTT
- | - | TRBJ2-7 | TRBV18 | CASSPLPSAGTPYEQYF | TGTGCCAGCTCACCACTGCCATCTGCCGGGACCCCCTACGAGCAGTACTTC
- | TRBD1 | TRBJ1-2 | TRBV2 | CAGRTGTGDYGYTF | TGTGCCGGTAGAACCGGGACAGGGGACTATGGCTACACCTTC
- | - | TRBJ1-5 | TRBV28 | CASSLGRALNQPQHF | TGTGCCAGCAGTTTGGGTAGGGCACTCAATCAGCCCCAGCATTTT
- | TRBD1 | TRBJ2-5 | TRBV7-7 | CASSSQGHETQYF | TGTGCTAGCAGCTCACAGGGGCACGAGACCCAGTACTTC
- | - | TRBJ2-7 | TRBV18 | CASSLTSTPTYEQYF | TGTGCCAGCTCACTAACTAGTACCCCCACCTACGAGCAGTACTTC